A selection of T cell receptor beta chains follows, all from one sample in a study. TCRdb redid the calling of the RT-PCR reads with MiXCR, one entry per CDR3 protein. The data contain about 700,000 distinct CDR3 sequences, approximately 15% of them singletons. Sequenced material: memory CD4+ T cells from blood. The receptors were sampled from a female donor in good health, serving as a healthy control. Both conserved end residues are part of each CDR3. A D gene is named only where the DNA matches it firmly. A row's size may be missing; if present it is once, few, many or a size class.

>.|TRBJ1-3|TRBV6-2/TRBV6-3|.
TGTGCCAGCAGTTTGCCGCAGGGAAACACCATATATTTT
CASSLPQGNTIYF
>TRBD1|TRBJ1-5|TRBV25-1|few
TGTGCCAGCAGTGCGACAGGGGAGGCCAGTCAGCCCCAGCATTTT
CASSATGEASQPQHF
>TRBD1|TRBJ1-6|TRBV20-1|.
TGCAGTGCTCTCCGGGACAGGGATTCACCCCTCCACTTT
CSALRDRDSPLHF
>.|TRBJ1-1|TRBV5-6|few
TGTGCCAGCAGCCTGGGGGCCAGGGACACTGAAGCTTTCTTT
CASSLGARDTEAFF
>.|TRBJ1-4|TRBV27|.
TGTGCCAGCAGTTCAAGGACTCCGACAGCAACTAATGAAAAACTGTTTTTT
CASSSRTPTATNEKLFF
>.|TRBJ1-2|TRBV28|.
TGTGCCAGCAGTTTGGGAGGGGAGGGGTATGGCTACACCTTC
CASSLGGEGYGYTF
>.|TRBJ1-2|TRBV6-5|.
TGTGCCAGCAGTTACTCGCCAGGGAGTACCTATGGCTACACCTTC
CASSYSPGSTYGYTF
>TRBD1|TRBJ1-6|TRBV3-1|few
TGTGCCAGCAGCAACGGACAGGGTAGTCATTCACCCCTCCACTTT
CASSNGQGSHSPLHF
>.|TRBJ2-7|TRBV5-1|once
TGCGCCAGCAGCTACGGGGCCGGGGCCTACGAGCAGTACTTC
CASSYGAGAYEQYF
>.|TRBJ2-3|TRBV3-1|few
TGTGCCAGCAGCCAAGATCTGTTCGGAGGAAGCACAGATACGCAGTATTTT
CASSQDLFGGSTDTQYF
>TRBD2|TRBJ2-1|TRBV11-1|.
TGTGCCAGCAGCTTAGTTGCAAGCGGGAGGGCCTATGAGCAGTTCTTC
CASSLVASGRAYEQFF
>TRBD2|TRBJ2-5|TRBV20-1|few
TGCAGTGCCCAGGCTGGGACTAGCGGGGGAGCCCAGTACTTC
CSAQAGTSGGAQYF
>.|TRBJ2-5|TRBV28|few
TGTGCCAGCAGTTCCCCCATCCTGGAGACCCAGTACTTC
CASSSPILETQYF
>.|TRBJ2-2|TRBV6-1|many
TGTGCCAGCATAACCCAAGGGAGGTTAGGTACCACCGGGGAGCTGTTTTTT
CASITQGRLGTTGELFF
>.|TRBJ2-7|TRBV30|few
TGTGCCTGGGGGCTTAGCGGAGCCTCCTACGAGCAGTACTTC
CAWGLSGASYEQYF
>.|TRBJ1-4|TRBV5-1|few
TGCGCCAGCAGCTCTTCTGGGGATCCCAAAACTGAAAAACTGTTTTTT
CASSSSGDPKTEKLFF
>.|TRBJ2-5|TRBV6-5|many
TGTGCCAGCCTCGAACGTTGGGAGAAAGAGACCCAGTACTTC
CASLERWEKETQYF
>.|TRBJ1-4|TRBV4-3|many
TGCGCCAGCAGCCAAGAAGGGGGATGGGATGAAAAACTGTTTTTT
CASSQEGGWDEKLFF
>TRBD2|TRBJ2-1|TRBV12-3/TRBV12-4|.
TGTGCCAGCAGTTTGGGACTAGAGGGGGATGAGCAGTTCTTC
CASSLGLEGDEQFF
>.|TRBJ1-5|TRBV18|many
TGTGCCAGCTCACCCGACATGAGTACTCAGCCCCAGCATTTT
CASSPDMSTQPQHF
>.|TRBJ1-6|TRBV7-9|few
TGTGCCAGCAGCTTTAATCCAGGCACCCTCCACTTT
CASSFNPGTLHF
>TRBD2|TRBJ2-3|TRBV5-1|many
TGCGCCAGCAGCTTGGGGGGACTAGCGGGATCAGATACGCAGTATTTT
CASSLGGLAGSDTQYF
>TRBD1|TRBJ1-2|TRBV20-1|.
TGCAGTGCTATATTTCCGGACAGGGGAATTGATGGCTACACCTTC
CSAIFPDRGIDGYTF
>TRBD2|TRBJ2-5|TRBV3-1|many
TGTGCCAGCAGCGCGACTAGCGGGAGCTTACCCGTAGAGACCCAGTACTTC
CASSATSGSLPVETQYF
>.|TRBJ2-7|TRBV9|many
TGTGCCAGCAGCGTAGGGGCAGGGGACTCCTACGAGCAGTACTTC
CASSVGAGDSYEQYF
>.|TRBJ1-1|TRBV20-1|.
TGCAGTGCTAGACAATCAGGGGTTTCCGAAGCTTTCTTT
CSARQSGVSEAFF
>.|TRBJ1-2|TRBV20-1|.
TGCAGTGCTATGGGAGGGCTTAACTATGGCTACACCTTC
CSAMGGLNYGYTF
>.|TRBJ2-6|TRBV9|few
TGTGCCAGCAGCCCCCGACAGGTCTCTGGGGCCAACGTCCTGACTTTC
CASSPRQVSGANVLTF
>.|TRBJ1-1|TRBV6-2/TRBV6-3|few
TGTGCCAGCAGTTACGTGACAGGAGGGACTGAAGCTTTCTTT
CASSYVTGGTEAFF
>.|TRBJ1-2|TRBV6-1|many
TGTGCCAGCAGTGCCGGACAAGGAGCTAACTATGGCTACACCTTC
CASSAGQGANYGYTF
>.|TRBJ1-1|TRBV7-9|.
TGTGCCAGCACCATACAGGGAGGTTACACTGAAGCTTTCTTT
CASTIQGGYTEAFF
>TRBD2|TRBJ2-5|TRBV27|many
TGTGCCAGCAGTAAGACTAGCGGGAGAAGAGGAGAGACCCAGTACTTC
CASSKTSGRRGETQYF
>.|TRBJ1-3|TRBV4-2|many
TGTGCCAGCAGCCAGGACCCTATACCCTCTGGAAACACCATATATTTT
CASSQDPIPSGNTIYF
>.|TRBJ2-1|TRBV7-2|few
TGTGCCAGCAGCCCCCATGGTAGCGGCAATGAGCAGTTCTTC
CASSPHGSGNEQFF
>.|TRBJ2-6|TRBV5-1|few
TGCGCCAGCAGCTCGGCGGGGAGCTCTGGGGCCAACGTCCTGACTTTC
CASSSAGSSGANVLTF
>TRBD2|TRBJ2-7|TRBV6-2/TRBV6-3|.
TGTGCCAGCAGTTCCGGGACTAGCGGGCCATGGCGGTACTTC
CASSSGTSGPWRYF
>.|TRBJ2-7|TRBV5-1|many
TGCGCCAGCAGCTTGTACGGGGAGAGCTCCTACGAGCAGTACTTC
CASSLYGESSYEQYF
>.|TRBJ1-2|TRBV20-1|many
TGCAGTGCAGATGGCTACACCTTC
CSADGYTF
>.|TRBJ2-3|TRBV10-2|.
TGCGCCGGCAGTGAGCTCTCGGGAGTTCTAGATACGCAGTATTTT
CAGSELSGVLDTQYF
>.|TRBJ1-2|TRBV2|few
TGTGCCAGCAGGGCATACTATCGGGGGCACTATGGCTACACCTTC
CASRAYYRGHYGYTF